Listed below are T cell receptor beta chains from one sample, sequenced in a study of shared clonotypes between healthy human individuals. The protocol was immunoSEQ multiplex PCR, while the TCRdb copy is restricted to in-frame clones and leaves out a portion. The repertoire consists of over a million clones, with more than 75% occurring once and the leading ten covering more than 0.45%. The sample taken for sequencing was memory CD4+ T cells from PBMCs. The receptors come from a man between 18 and 29 years old in good health. Some clones in this sample may be carry-over from other donors' samples. Each CDR3 is given without its conserved first and last residue. The listing skips clone size in some rows; elsewhere it reads once, few, many or a size class.

clone size,V gene,CDR3 protein
.,TRBV18,ASSLLGQVEAF
once,TRBV4-1,ASSQDGVGTQY
.,TRBV5-1,ASSMNTGELF
.,TRBV30,AWSNQGLEQY
.,TRBV5-1,ASSLGWTENTEAF
.,TRBV27,ASSSLGQGPVAPF
.,TRBV9,ASSAAGSRLNEKLF
.,TRBV5-4,ASSSLPSQETQY
.,TRBV28,ASSSRNTGELF
.,TRBV7-9,ASSRPAQGTEAF
.,TRBV10-3,AISGQALNTEAF
.,TRBV6-6,ASMDREGHEQY
.,TRBV11-2,ASSLSETASKT
.,TRBV19,ASSIVGLPNEKLF
many,TRBV28,ASSPAGLAGSTDTQY
.,TRBV7-2,ASSYRSSQGTSGNTIY
.,TRBV4-1,ASSRVELDYTQY
.,TRBV5-1,ASSPVGAPGTNEKLF
.,TRBV19,ASSKGTLRHEQY
.,TRBV7-6,ASSRTTGELF
.,TRBV5-6,ASSLYSGVNYGYT
once,TRBV5-4,ASNRDLMNTEAF
.,TRBV30,ALEGIAKNIQY
.,TRBV5-1,ASRLAGGHGELF
.,TRBV10-1,ASTQGPGAYEQY
many,TRBV30,ALLGGRHVLAGGSEQY
.,TRBV2,ASIAQGSPQETQY
.,TRBV28,ATVGQRSGRATQY
.,TRBV5-1,ASSLATSGIHEQF
many,TRBV4-1,ASSQDRLGGRSGANVLT
.,TRBV18,ASSTDRAGTGELF
.,TRBV14,ASSQEPGAYEQY
.,TRBV7-2,ASSLPSRMSEQY
few,TRBV10-3,AISDGDPRATEAF
.,TRBV28,ASTPWQGRSPLH
.,TRBV6-5,ATLVAGTAEAF
.,TRBV28,ASSQGGGETQY
.,TRBV5-6,ASSQDRAKNIQY
.,TRBV12-2,ASRLVGLCRDNEQF
.,TRBV7-9,ASSFWDRQETQY
once,TRBV9,ASSPQGGRNTEAF
.,TRBV19,ASTQWGSSGGEQY
.,TRBV4-1,ASSQDMAGSPIY
.,TRBV4-2,ASSQGQGRDTDTQY
.,TRBV28,ASSLRFTSTDTQY
.,TRBV7-3,ASSLTGSKGANTEAF
.,TRBV7-8,ASSPQREGGETQY
.,TRBV5-4,ASSLPGLGIPYEQY
once,TRBV29-1,SVVADTQY
.,TRBV7-3,ASSYRLNEQF
.,TRBV29-1,SVGDRGRFQETQY
few,TRBV18,ASSPLLGQRNEKLF
.,TRBV5-1,ASSPTGTDWQGLF
.,TRBV7-2,ASSLDDSPYSNQPQH
.,TRBV28,ASSLSGGGSYEQY